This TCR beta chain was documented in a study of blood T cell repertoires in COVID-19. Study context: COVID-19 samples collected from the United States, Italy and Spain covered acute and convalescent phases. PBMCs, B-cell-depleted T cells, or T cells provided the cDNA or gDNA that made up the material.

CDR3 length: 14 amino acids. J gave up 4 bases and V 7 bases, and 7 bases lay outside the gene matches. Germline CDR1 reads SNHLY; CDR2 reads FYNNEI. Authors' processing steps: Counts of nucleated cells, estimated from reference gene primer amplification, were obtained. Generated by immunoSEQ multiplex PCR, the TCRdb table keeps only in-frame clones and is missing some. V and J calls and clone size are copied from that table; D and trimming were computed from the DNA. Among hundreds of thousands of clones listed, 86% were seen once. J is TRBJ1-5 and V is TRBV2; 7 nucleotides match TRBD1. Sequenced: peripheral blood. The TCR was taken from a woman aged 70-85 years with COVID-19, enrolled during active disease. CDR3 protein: CASTKETGNQPQHF. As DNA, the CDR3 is TGTGCCAGCACGAAGGAGACAGGGAATCAGCCCCAGCATTTT.